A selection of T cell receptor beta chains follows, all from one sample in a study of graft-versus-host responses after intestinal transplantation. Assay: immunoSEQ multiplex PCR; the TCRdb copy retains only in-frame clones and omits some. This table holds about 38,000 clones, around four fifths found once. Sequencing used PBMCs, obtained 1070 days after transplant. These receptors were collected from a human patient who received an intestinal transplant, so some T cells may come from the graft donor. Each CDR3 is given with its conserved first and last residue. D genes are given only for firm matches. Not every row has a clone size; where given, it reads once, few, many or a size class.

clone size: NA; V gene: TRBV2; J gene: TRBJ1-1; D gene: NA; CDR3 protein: CAAGETEAFF; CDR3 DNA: TGTGCCGCTGGGGAGACTGAAGCTTTCTTT
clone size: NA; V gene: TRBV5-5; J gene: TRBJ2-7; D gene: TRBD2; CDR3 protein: CASSLLATESYEQYF; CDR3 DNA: TGTGCCAGCAGCTTACTAGCGACCGAGTCCTACGAGCAGTACTTC
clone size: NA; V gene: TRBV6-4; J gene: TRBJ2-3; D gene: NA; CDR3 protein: CASSDTTGTDTQYF; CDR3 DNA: TGTGCCAGCAGTGACACGACAGGCACAGATACGCAGTATTTT
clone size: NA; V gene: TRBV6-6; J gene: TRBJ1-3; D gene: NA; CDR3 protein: CASSYSTATGNTIYF; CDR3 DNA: TGTGCCAGCAGTTACTCGACAGCTACTGGAAACACCATATATTTT
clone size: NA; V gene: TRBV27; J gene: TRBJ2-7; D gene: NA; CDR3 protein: CASRSPYEQYF; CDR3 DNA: TGTGCCAGCAGGTCCCCATACGAGCAGTACTTC
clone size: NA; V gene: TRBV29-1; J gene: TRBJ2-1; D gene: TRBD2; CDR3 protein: CSARVGGARDEQFF; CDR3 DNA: TGCAGCGCCCGTGTCGGGGGGGCTCGGGATGAGCAGTTCTTC
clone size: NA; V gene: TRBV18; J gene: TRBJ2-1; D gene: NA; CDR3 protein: CASSPLGGGDEQFF; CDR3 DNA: TGTGCCAGCTCCCCTCTAGGGGGAGGGGATGAGCAGTTCTTC
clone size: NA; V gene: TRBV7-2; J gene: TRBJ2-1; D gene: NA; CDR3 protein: CASSPNPMSYNEQFF; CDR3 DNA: TGTGCCAGCAGCCCCAACCCAATGAGTTACAATGAGCAGTTCTTC
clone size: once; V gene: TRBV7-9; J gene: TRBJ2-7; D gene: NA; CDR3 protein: CASSLRQGNAYEQYF; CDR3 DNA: TGTGCCAGCAGCTTACGGCAGGGGAACGCCTACGAGCAGTACTTC
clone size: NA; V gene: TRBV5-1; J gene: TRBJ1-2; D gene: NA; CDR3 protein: CASSLGKNYGYTF; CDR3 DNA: TGCGCCAGCAGCTTGGGGAAAAACTATGGCTACACCTTC
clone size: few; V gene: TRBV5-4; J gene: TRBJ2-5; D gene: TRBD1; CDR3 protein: CASSRRGQGAIQETQYF; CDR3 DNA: TGTGCCAGCAGCCGAAGGGGACAGGGGGCGATTCAAGAGACCCAGTACTTC
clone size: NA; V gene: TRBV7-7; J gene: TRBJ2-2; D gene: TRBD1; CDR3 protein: CASSLTGGTGELFF; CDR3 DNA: TGTGCTAGCAGCTTAACAGGGGGCACCGGGGAGCTGTTTTTT
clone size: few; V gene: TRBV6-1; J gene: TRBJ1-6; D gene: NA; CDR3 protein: CASSEALHPLHF; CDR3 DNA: TGTGCCAGCAGTGAAGCCCTTCACCCCCTCCACTTT
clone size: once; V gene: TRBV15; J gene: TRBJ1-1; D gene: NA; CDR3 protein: CATSRRGVPEAFF; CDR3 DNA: TGTGCCACCAGCAGAAGGGGTGTACCTGAAGCTTTCTTT
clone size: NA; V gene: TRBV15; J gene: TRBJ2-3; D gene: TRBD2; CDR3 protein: CATLAGGTDTQYF; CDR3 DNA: TGTGCCACCTTAGCGGGGGGCACAGATACGCAGTATTTT
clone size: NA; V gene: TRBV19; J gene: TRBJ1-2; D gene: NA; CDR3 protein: CASSIGGNVYGYTF; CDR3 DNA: TGTGCCAGTAGTATAGGGGGAAACGTCTATGGCTACACCTTC
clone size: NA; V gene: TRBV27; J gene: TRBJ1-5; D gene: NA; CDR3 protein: CASSQRPGVRQHF; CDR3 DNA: TGTGCCAGCAGCCAAAGGCCGGGGGTGCGACAGCATTTT
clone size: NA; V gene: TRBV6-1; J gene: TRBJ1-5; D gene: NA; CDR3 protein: CASSDPGGYQPQHF; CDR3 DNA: TGTGCCAGCAGTGACCCTGGGGGCTATCAGCCCCAGCATTTT
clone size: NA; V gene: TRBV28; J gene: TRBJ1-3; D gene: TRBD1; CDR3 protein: CASRPGQGHTIYF; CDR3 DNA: TGTGCCAGCAGGCCGGGACAGGGCCACACCATATATTTT
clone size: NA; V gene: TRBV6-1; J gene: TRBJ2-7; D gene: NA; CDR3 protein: CASTGMYEQYF; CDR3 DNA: TGTGCCAGCACGGGCATGTACGAGCAGTACTTC
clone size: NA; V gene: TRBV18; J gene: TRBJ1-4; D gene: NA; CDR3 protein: CASSPRGTNEKLFF; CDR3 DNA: TGTGCCAGCTCACCGAGGGGCACGAATGAAAAACTGTTTTTT
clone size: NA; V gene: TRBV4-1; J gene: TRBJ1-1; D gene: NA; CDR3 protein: CASSQVGFFTEAFF; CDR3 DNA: TGCGCCAGCAGCCAAGTTGGTTTTTTTACTGAAGCTTTCTTT
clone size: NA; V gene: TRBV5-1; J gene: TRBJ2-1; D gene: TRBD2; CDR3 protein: CASSSQGLAGPVVHNEQFF; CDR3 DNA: TGCGCCAGCAGCTCCCAGGGACTAGCGGGCCCAGTTGTCCACAATGAGCAGTTCTTC
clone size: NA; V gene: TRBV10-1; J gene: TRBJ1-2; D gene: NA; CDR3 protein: CASSEGVGLRYGYTF; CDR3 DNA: TGCGCCAGCAGTGAGGGGGTGGGTTTAAGGTATGGCTACACCTTC
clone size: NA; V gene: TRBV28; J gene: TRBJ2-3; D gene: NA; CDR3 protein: CVVRGQATDTQYF; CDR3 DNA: TGTGTGGTGCGAGGGCAAGCGACAGATACGCAGTATTTT
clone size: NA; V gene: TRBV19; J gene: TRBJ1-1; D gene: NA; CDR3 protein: CASSIPRPQSLEAFF; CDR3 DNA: TGTGCCAGTAGTATCCCCCGGCCGCAGTCTCTTGAAGCTTTCTTT
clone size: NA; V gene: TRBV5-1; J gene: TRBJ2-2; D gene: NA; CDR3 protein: CASSLSTAITGELFF; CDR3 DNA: TGCGCCAGCAGCTTGAGCACAGCGATTACCGGGGAGCTGTTTTTT
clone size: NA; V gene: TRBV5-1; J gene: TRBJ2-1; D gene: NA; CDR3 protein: CASSPNWRGGITYNEQFF; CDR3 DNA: TGCGCCAGCAGCCCTAACTGGAGAGGGGGAATAACCTACAATGAGCAGTTCTTC
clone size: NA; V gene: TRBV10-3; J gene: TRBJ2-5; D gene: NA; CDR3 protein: CAIRDSPGGVETQYF; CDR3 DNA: TGTGCCATCAGGGACAGTCCAGGGGGGGTGGAGACCCAGTACTTC
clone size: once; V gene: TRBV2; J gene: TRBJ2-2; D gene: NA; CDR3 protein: CASSATPGQQAGELFF; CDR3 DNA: TGTGCCAGCAGTGCTACCCCGGGACAACAGGCCGGGGAGCTGTTTTTT
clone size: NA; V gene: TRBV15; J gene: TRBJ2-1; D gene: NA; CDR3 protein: CATSSTGYNEQFF; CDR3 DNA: TGTGCCACCAGCAGCACCGGGTACAATGAGCAGTTCTTC
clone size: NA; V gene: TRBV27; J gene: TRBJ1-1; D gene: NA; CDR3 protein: CASSLLANTEAFF; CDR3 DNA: TGTGCCAGCAGTTTACTGGCGAACACTGAAGCTTTCTTT
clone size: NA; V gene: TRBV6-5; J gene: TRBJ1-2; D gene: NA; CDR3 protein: CASSYDGGQGGGYTF; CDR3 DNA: TGTGCCAGCAGTTACGACGGGGGGCAGGGAGGTGGCTACACCTTC
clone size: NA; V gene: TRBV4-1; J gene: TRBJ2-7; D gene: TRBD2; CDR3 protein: CASSQDGRLAGKGEQYF; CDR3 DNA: TGCGCCAGCAGCCAAGATGGGAGACTAGCGGGGAAGGGCGAGCAGTACTTC
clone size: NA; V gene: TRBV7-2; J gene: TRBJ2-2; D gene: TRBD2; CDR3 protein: CASSQTVGAGGYRGELFF; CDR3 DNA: TGTGCCAGCAGCCAAACCGTGGGAGCGGGAGGGTACCGCGGGGAGCTGTTTTTT
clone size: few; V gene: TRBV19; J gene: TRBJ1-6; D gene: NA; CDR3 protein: CASSNQPTRPLHF; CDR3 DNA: TGTGCCAGTAGCAATCAGCCGACTCGGCCCCTCCACTTT
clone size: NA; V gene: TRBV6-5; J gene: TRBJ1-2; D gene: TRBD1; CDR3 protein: CASSPYDRGDGYTF; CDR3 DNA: TGTGCCAGCAGTCCCTACGACAGGGGGGATGGCTACACCTTC
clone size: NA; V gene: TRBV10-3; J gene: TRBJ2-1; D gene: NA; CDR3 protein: CAISGTGRAYNEQFF; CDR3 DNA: TGTGCCATCAGCGGGACTGGCAGGGCCTACAATGAGCAGTTCTTC
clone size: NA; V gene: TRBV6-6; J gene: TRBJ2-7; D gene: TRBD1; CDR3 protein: CASSYQAGTGSEQYF; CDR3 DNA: TGTGCCAGCAGTTACCAAGCCGGGACAGGGTCCGAGCAGTACTTC
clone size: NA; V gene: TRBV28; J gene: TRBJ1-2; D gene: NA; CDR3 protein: CASSPAGGYGYTF; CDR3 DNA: TGTGCCAGCAGCCCAGCGGGGGGGTATGGCTACACCTTC
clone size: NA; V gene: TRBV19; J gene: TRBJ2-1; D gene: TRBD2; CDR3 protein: CASRSNERGGRHNEQFF; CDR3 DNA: TGTGCCAGTAGATCAAATGAGCGGGGGGGCCGGCACAATGAGCAGTTCTTC
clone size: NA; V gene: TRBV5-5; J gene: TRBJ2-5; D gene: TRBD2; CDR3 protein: CASSLLGAGGEETQYF; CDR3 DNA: TGTGCCAGCAGCTTGTTGGGAGCTGGGGGGGAAGAGACCCAGTACTTC
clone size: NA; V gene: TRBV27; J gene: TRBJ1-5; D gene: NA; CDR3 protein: CASSPRGGGNQPQHF; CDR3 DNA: TGTGCCAGCAGTCCCCGGGGGGGAGGCAATCAGCCCCAGCATTTT
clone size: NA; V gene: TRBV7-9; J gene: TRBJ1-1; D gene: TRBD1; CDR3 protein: CASSLASGTGTNTEAFF; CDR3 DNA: TGTGCCAGCAGCTTAGCGTCGGGGACAGGAACGAACACTGAAGCTTTCTTT
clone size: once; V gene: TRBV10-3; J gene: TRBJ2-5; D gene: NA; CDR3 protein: CAIRPFGTPQETQYF; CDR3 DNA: TGTGCCATCAGACCTTTCGGGACTCCCCAAGAGACCCAGTACTTC
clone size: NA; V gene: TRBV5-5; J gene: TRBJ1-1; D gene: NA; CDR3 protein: CASSPDSNRRNTEAFF; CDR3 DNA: TGTGCCAGCAGCCCAGACTCGAACAGGCGGAACACTGAAGCTTTCTTT
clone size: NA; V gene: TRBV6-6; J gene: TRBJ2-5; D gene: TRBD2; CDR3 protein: CASSYSGGEETQYF; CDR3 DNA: TGTGCCAGCAGTTACTCGGGAGGGGAAGAGACCCAGTACTTC
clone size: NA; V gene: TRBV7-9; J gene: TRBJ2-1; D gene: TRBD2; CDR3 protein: CASSPRLADYYNEQFF; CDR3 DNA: TGTGCCAGCAGCCCCAGACTAGCGGATTACTACAATGAGCAGTTCTTC